Below, 24 T cell receptor beta chains from the same sample are listed, as sequenced in a study of T-cell reconstitution after alpha-beta-depleted transplantation in children. TCRbeta library construction was performed incorporating unique molecular identifiers. MiXCR was run by TCRdb on the PCR reads, yielding one entry per CDR3 protein. Seen here are about 200,000 distinct CDR3 sequences, 7.5% to 9.5% observed once, and the top ten hold 35% to 40%. The sequences come from PBMCs, mostly from graft donor cells, collected 360 days after TCRalphabeta/CD19-depleted stem cell transplant. All receptors derive from a male patient under 10 years old who had a stem cell transplant for acute myeloid leukemia, so the T cells may come from the graft donor.

This clonotype occurred many times. The chain uses TRBV6-6 and TRBJ1-1, with 8 bases aligning to TRBD1. CDR1 is MNHNY, CDR2 SVGAGI, per germline (reference sequence). CDR3 length: 12 amino acids. Germline trimming cut 10 bases from V and 7 bases from J; bases unmatched to any gene: 8. CDR3 residues: CATDWTGNEAFF. CDR3 in DNA: TGTGCCACCGACTGGACAGGGAATGAAGCTTTCTTT.

V and J are TRBV5-4 and TRBJ1-1; TRBD1 aligns across 10 bases. Unmatched junction bases numbered 5, after V lost 4 bases and J lost 5 bases. From germline, CDR1 is SGHNT and CDR2 YYREEE (reference sequence). This CDR3 contains 14 residues. CDR3 sequence reads: CASSAGTGVTEAFF. As DNA, the CDR3 is TGTGCCAGCAGCGCCGGGACAGGGGTTACTGAAGCTTTCTTT.

About this clonotype: The CDR3 carries no conserved terminal phenylalanine or tryptophan, so it likely arises from a read error. The chain couples TRBV18 to TRBJ2-7; 10 bases line up with TRBD1. V dropped 4 bases and J dropped 0; count of bases not matched to a gene: 3. There are 15 residues in the CDR3. The germline V gene has CDR1 KGHSH and CDR2 LQKENI. The CDR3 loop reads CASSLGTGDSYEQYC. The CDR3 DNA is TGTGCCAGCTCACTTGGGACAGGGGACTCCTACGAGCAGTACTGC.

This clonotype was recorded a few times. This chain connects TRBV20-1 to TRBJ1-2; D not certain. The germline V gene encodes CDR1 DFQATT and CDR2 SNEGSKA (reference sequence). The CDR3 spans 13 residues. With 0 bases removed from V and 4 bases from J, the gap between germline ends came to 9 bases. The CDR3 loop is CSARELEGYGYTF. In DNA, the CDR3 is TGCAGTGCTAGAGAGTTAGAGGGCTATGGCTACACCTTC.

The chain has TRBV20-1 and TRBJ1-2; the D is unclear. Germline CDR1 is DFQATT and CDR2 is SNEGSKA (reference sequence). The V end lost 6 bases, the J end lost 2 bases, and 13 bases lay between the germline ends. The CDR3 is 13 amino acids. The CDR3 protein is CSAQSLLNYGYTF. DNA for the CDR3: TGCAGTGCCCAGAGCCTCCTAAACTATGGCTACACCTTC.

This clonotype was observed at least ten times. Here the CDR3 reads CASSLTRKETQYF. CDR3 nucleotide sequence: TGTGCCAGCAGTTTGACGAGGAAGGAGACCCAGTACTTC. The chain couples TRBV12-3 or TRBV12-4 to TRBJ2-5; D is unresolved. The V end lost 3 bases, the J end lost 5 bases, and 10 bases lay between the germline ends. The CDR3 extends over 13 amino acids.

The chain links TRBV7-3 to TRBJ2-3; D is undetermined. Germline values: CDR1 SGHTA, CDR2 FQGTGA. The CDR3 sequence is 13 residues long. V was pared by 0 bases and J by 7 bases, with 8 bases between. The CDR3 is CASSLTLGNTQYF. The CDR3 DNA sequence: TGTGCCAGCAGCTTAACCTTGGGAAATACGCAGTATTTT.

This clonotype was observed a few times. V is TRBV20-1 and J is TRBJ2-7; the D gene is possibly TRBD1 (7 bases). V lost 3 bases and J 2 bases, leaving 20 bases between the germline ends. The CDR3 is 16 amino acids. Germline CDR1 reads DFQATT; CDR2 reads SNEGSKA (reference sequence). As DNA, the CDR3 is TGCAGTGCTAGCCCCGACTTCGGAGGGGGCCCCTACGAGCAGTACTTC. Its translation is CSASPDFGGGPYEQYF.

The sample holds a few counts of this clonotype. No conserved phenylalanine or tryptophan ends this CDR3, so it is likely a read error. The gene calls are TRBV7-3 and TRBJ2-7; tentative D call: TRBD1 (5 bases). Per germline, CDR1 SGHTA and CDR2 FQGTGA. This CDR3 region has 15 residues. The V end was cut by 2 bases, the J end by 1 base, with 12 bases between. CDR3 DNA: TGTGCCAGCAGCTTACGTCCCGACAGTTCCTACGAGCAGTACTAC. Translation gives CASSLRPDSSYEQYY.

This clonotype was detected only a few times. The chain joins TRBV3-1 to TRBJ2-7; 7 bases are shared with TRBD2. J lost 2 bases, V lost 5 bases, and 3 bases had no gene match. The V gene's germline CDR1 is LGHDT and CDR2 YNNKEL (reference sequence). The CDR3 is 13 amino acids. In DNA form, the CDR3 reads TGTGCCAGCAGCGGACTAGGGCCCTACGAGCAGTACTTC. This gives the protein CASSGLGPYEQYF.

At least ten counts were recorded for this clonotype. The J gene is TRBJ2-7, the V gene TRBV12-2; TRBD2, the table's D call, was not compared with the DNA. TRBV12-2 is a pseudogene. There are 16 residues in the CDR3. The chain's CDR3 is CASRLVSGRGCYEQYF. CDR3 sequence (DNA): TGTGCAAGTCGCTTAGTTAGCGGGAGGGGCTGCTACGAGCAGTACTTC.

In this sample, this clonotype turned up a few times. This chain connects TRBV7-2 to TRBJ2-3; D remains ambiguous. Germline V CDR1 and CDR2: SGHTA, FQGNSA. The V and J ends lost 1 base and 2 bases respectively, with 7 bases between them. This CDR3 spans 14 amino acids. In DNA form, the CDR3 reads TGTGCCAGCAGCTTAGACCAGATCACAGATACGCAGTATTTT. Protein: CASSLDQITDTQYF.

This clonotype was found many times. V is TRBV20-1 and J is TRBJ2-3; 7 bases are shared with TRBD2. The CDR3 is made up of 16 amino acids. V lost 0 bases, J lost 3 bases, and 9 bases stayed unmatched. CDR1 DFQATT and CDR2 SNEGSKA come from the germline V gene (reference sequence). The CDR3 protein is CSARDSRLAETDTQYF. The DNA of the CDR3 is TGCAGTGCTAGAGATTCGCGCCTAGCGGAAACAGATACGCAGTATTTT.

The chain is built from TRBV15 and TRBJ2-7; unclear D gene. Per the germline V gene, CDR1 is LNHNV and CDR2 is YYDKDF (reference sequence). V lost 0 bases and J 3 bases, leaving 15 bases between the germline ends. The CDR3 covers 16 residues. The CDR3 loop reads CATSRDPPQGNYEQYF. The CDR3 nucleotides are TGTGCCACCAGCAGAGATCCTCCCCAAGGCAACTACGAGCAGTACTTC. Full variable domain (outside the CDR3, taken from reference TRBV15 and TRBJ2-7): DAMVIQNPRYQVTQFGKPVTLSCSQTLNHNVMYWYQQKSSQAPKLLFHYYDKDFNNEADTPDNFQSRRPNTSFCFLDIRSPGLGDTAMYLCATSRDPPQGNYEQYFGPGTRLTVT.

This chain joins TRBV29-1 and TRBJ2-7; D possibly corresponds to TRBD1 (6 bases). This CDR3 is 13 amino acids long. Trimming cost V 3 bases and J 3 bases, with 12 bases left between them. Germline V CDR1 and CDR2: SQVTM, ANQGSEA. In DNA form, the CDR3 reads TGCAGCGTTGATACAGGGTCAAACTACGAGCAGTACTTC. Translation: CSVDTGSNYEQYF.

This clonotype was detected ten times or more. The chain links TRBV18 to TRBJ1-1, with TRBD1 matching 7 bases. V lost 5 bases, J lost 7 bases, and 10 bases stayed unmatched. The germline V gene has CDR1 KGHSH and CDR2 LQKENI. This CDR3 is 14 amino acids long. This CDR3 reads CASSERDSSYEAFF. The CDR3 nucleotides read TGTGCCAGCTCAGAACGGGACAGTAGTTATGAAGCTTTCTTT.

In its sample, this clonotype was seen many times. V is TRBV20-1 and J is TRBJ2-7; weak D call: TRBD2 (7 bases). Germline V lookup: CDR1 DFQATT, CDR2 SNEGSKA (reference sequence). There are 14 residues in the CDR3. Trimming cost V 6 bases and J 7 bases, with 22 bases left between them. In DNA, the CDR3 is TGCAGTGCCCCCAAGTGGCAGGGGAGGGAGGAGCAGTACTTC. It encodes CSAPKWQGREEQYF.

This clonotype was detected a few times. This chain joins TRBV6-6 and TRBJ1-2, with a weak D call TRBD1 (5 bases). The CDR3 sequence is 11 residues long. V shed 4 bases and J shed 7 bases, with 7 bases lying between them. Germline CDR1 MNHNY, CDR2 SVGAGI (reference sequence). In nucleotides, the CDR3 is TGTGCCAGCAGTTGGGGGTTTGGCTACACCTTC. Protein sequence: CASSWGFGYTF.

This clonotype was observed at least ten times. The chain recombines TRBV6-1 with TRBJ2-5, with 13 bases matching TRBD2. Germline CDR1 MNHNS, CDR2 SASEGT. V dropped 11 bases and J dropped 3; count of bases not matched to a gene: 6. The CDR3 spans 14 residues. The CDR3 region is CAGAGTSGKETQYF. The DNA for the CDR3 is TGTGCCGGGGCCGGGACTAGCGGGAAAGAGACCCAGTACTTC.

The rearrangement joins TRBV12-3 or TRBV12-4 to TRBJ1-1, with D unclear. The CDR3 sequence is 14 residues long. V lost 3 bases and J lost 0, with 8 bases in between. The CDR3 here is CASSFWRLNTEAFF. CDR3 in DNA: TGTGCCAGCAGTTTTTGGCGTTTGAACACTGAAGCTTTCTTT.

This clonotype was detected many times. The rearrangement joins TRBV5-1 to TRBJ2-3, with 8 nucleotides matching TRBD2. With 5 bases clipped from V and 1 base from J, the junction kept 3 bases outside the gene matches. CDR1 SGHRS and CDR2 YFSETQ come from the germline V gene. This CDR3 is built from 14 residues. Here the CDR3 DNA reads TGCGCCAGCAGTGGACTAGCCGGCACAGATACGCAGTATTTT. Translation gives CASSGLAGTDTQYF.

The chain combines TRBV20-1 with TRBJ2-7; D remains ambiguous. CDR3 length equals 15 residues. V dropped 5 bases and J dropped 0 bases, with 17 bases sitting between them. CDR1 is DFQATT and CDR2 is SNEGSKA in the germline V gene (reference sequence). CDR3 protein: CSAQNPDRLSYEQYF. Written as DNA, the CDR3 is TGCAGTGCTCAAAACCCTGACCGACTCTCCTACGAGCAGTACTTC.

This clonotype was observed many times. V is TRBV7-2 and J is TRBJ2-1, with TRBD2 identical over 10 bases. The CDR3 extends over 15 amino acids. V lost 2 bases and J lost 14; bases outside the gene matches: 12. Germline V gene data show CDR1 as SGHTA and CDR2 as FQGNSA. The CDR3, as DNA: TGTGCCAGCAGCTTACAGACTAGCGGGCCTACCACGGAGTTCTTC. Translating gives CASSLQTSGPTTEFF. The full variable domain, in which reference TRBV7-2 and TRBJ2-1 provide the parts outside the CDR3, is GAGVSQSPSNKVTEKGKDVELRCDPISGHTALYWYRQSLGQGLEFLIYFQGNSAPDKSGLPSDRFSAERTGGSVSTLTIQRTQQEDSAVYLCASSLQTSGPTTEFFGPGTRLTVL.

Ten or more counts support this clonotype. The chain has TRBV12-3 or TRBV12-4 and TRBJ1-3, with 8 bases aligning to TRBD1. J lost 4 bases, V lost 5 bases, and 10 bases had no gene match. This CDR3 comprises 16 residues. In nucleotides, the CDR3 is TGTGCCAGCAGTGCAACCATACAGGGGGGAGGAAACACCATATATTTT. This sequence encodes CASSATIQGGGNTIYF.